This T cell receptor beta chain was captured by sequencing in a study of early T cells in non-severe SARS-CoV-2 infection. At least ten counts were recorded for this clonotype. This CDR3 has 16 residues. The ends were cut back, 4 bases at V and 0 bases at J, with 10 bases in the middle. Germline loops: CDR1 SEHNR, CDR2 FQNEAQ (reference sequence). TCRdb re-derived calls from the 5' RACE reads in MiXCR, one entry per CDR3 protein. This sample has 50,000 to 80,000 distinct CDR3 sequences, with around 4.9% found just once. The source material was whole blood. This chain connects TRBV7-9 to TRBJ1-6; D ambiguous. The receptor was isolated from an adult who was a healthcare worker with PCR-confirmed SARS-CoV-2 infection or an uninfected control (not recorded which). CDR3 in amino acids: CASSSPVSSYNSPLHF. CDR3 bases: TGTGCCAGCAGCTCCCCAGTGAGCTCCTATAATTCACCCCTCCACTTT.